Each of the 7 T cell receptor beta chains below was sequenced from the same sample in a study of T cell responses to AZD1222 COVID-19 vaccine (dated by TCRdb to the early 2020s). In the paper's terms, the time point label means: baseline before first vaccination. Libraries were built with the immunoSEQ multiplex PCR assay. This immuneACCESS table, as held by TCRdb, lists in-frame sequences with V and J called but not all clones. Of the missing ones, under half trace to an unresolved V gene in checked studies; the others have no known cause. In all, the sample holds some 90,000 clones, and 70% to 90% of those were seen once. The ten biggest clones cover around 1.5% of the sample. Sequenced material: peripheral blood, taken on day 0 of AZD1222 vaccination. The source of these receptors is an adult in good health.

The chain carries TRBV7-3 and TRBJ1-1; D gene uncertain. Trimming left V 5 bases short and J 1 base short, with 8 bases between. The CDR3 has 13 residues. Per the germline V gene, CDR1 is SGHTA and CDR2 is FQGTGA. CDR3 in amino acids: CASSVSENTEAFF. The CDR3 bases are TGTGCCAGCAGCGTAAGTGAGAACACTGAAGCTTTCTTT.

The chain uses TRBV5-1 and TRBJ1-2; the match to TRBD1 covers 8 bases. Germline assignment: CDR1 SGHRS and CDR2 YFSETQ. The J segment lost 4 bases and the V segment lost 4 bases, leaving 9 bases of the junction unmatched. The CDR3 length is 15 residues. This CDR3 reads CASSSGTGASYGYTF. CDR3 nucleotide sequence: TGCGCCAGCAGCAGTGGGACAGGAGCTAGCTATGGCTACACCTTC.

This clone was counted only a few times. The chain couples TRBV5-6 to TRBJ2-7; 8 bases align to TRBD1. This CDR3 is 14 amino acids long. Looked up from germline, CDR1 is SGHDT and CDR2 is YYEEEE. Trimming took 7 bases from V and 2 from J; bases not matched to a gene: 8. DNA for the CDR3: TGTGCCAGCGGTCCTGGACAGGGAACCTACGAGCAGTACTTC. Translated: CASGPGQGTYEQYF.

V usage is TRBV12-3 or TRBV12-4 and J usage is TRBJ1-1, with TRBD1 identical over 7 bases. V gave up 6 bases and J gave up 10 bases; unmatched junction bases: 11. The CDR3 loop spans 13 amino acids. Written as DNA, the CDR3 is TGTGCCAGCAGAACAGGGGCCGACGGAGCAGCTTTCTTT. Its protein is CASRTGADGAAFF.

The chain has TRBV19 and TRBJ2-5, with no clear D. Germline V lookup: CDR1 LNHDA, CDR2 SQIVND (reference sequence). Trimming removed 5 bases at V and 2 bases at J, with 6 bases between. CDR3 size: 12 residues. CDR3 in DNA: TGTGCCAGTAGTGAGCAGCAAGAGACCCAGTACTTC. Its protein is CASSEQQETQYF.

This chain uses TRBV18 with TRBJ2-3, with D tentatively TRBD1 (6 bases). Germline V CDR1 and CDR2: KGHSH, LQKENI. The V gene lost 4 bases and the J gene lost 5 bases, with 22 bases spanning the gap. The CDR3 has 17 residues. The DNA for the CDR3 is TGTGCCAGCTCACTCCTTCCTACAGGGACGGTCGGAGATACGCAGTATTTT. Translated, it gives CASSLLPTGTVGDTQYF.

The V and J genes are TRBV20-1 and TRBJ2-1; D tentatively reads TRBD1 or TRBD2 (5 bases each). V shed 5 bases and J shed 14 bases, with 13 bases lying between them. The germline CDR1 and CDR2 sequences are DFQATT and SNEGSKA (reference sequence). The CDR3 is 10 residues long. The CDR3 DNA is TGCAGTGCTGGGGACCTCCGAAAGTTCTTC. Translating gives CSAGDLRKFF.